This T cell receptor beta chain was captured by sequencing in a study of a mutant IDH1 vaccine in newly diagnosed glioma. Study-level information: Patients were started on vaccination 4-6 weeks after radiotherapy alone, or with temozolomide cycles.

Produced via immunoSEQ multiplex PCR; TCRdb's table is partial and in-frame only. The sample yields some 21,000 clones, approximately 81% seen once. Time point of the sample: week 47, end of study. Alongside topical imiquimod, each dose of vaccine comprised 300 ug of mutant IDH1 20-mer peptide. Worth noting for this clone: Its antigen is not known.

Specimen: PBMCs, collected from a glioma patient whose treatment included an IDH1 peptide vaccine. The TCR was taken from a man aged 40-55 years with glioma.

The CDR3 is CASSVVGGWDSCNQPQHF. The CDR3 region has the DNA TGTGCCAGCAGCGTAGTAGGGGGTTGGGACAGTTGCAATCAGCCCCAGCATTTT. V is TRBV9 and J is TRBJ1-5, with 7 bases fitting TRBD1. In germline, CDR1 is SGDLS, CDR2 YYNGEE. CDR3 length: 18 residues. V dropped 0 bases and J dropped 2; count of bases not matched to a gene: 11.